These 7 T cell receptor beta chains originate from one sample sequenced in a study of T cell changes during pregnancy in multiple sclerosis. Measured with immunoSEQ multiplex PCR; TCRdb has only the in-frame clones, and not every one. The sample contains more than 55,000 clones, around nine tenths of which appear only once. The sample consisted of peripheral blood, taken in the third trimester of pregnancy. Source of these receptors: a female donor with multiple sclerosis, enrolled in a pregnancy study.

The chain links TRBV29-1 to TRBJ2-7; the D gene is possibly TRBD2 (5 bases). Germline V gene sequence: CDR1 SQVTM, CDR2 ANQGSEA. The germline V and J ends were trimmed by 6 bases and 2 bases, with 14 bases remaining between them. The CDR3 totals 13 residues. The CDR3 sequence: CSVATRFAYEQYF. CDR3 in DNA: TGCAGCGTCGCTACTAGGTTCGCCTACGAGCAGTACTTC.

This chain joins TRBV19 and TRBJ1-1; D is perhaps TRBD1 (5 bases). The germline gives CDR1 LNHDA, CDR2 SQIVND (reference sequence). The CDR3 covers 15 residues. V lost 0 bases and J 4 bases, leaving 12 bases between the germline ends. The CDR3: CASSIDLRVSTEAFF. The CDR3 nucleotides are TGTGCCAGTAGTATAGATCTCAGGGTCAGCACTGAAGCTTTCTTT. The complete variable domain, with remaining parts taken from reference TRBV19 and TRBJ1-1, reads DGGITQSPKYLFRKEGQNVTLSCEQNLNHDAMYWYRQDPGQGLRLIYYSQIVNDFQKGDIAEGYSVSREKKESFPLTVTSAQKNPTAFYLCASSIDLRVSTEAFFGQGTRLTVV.

CDR3 DNA: TGTGCCAGCATCCGAGACCAGGGAGATACGCAGTATTTT. Its translation: CASIRDQGDTQYF. The V gene is TRBV5-4, the J gene TRBJ2-3; possibly TRBD1 for D (5 bases). CDR1 SGHNT and CDR2 YYREEE come from the germline V gene (reference sequence). Between the trimmed V and J ends, which lost 6 bases and 5 bases, there was a span of 13 bases. This CDR3 region has 13 residues.

This rearrangement joins TRBV19 to TRBJ2-7; perhaps TRBD2 as D (6 bases). CDR3 length: 16 residues. The V gene's germline CDR1 is LNHDA and CDR2 SQIVND (reference sequence). The V and J ends lost 4 bases and 7 bases respectively, with 23 bases between them. The CDR3 sequence: CASSKIAPGVREEQYF. Written as DNA, the CDR3 is TGTGCCAGTAGTAAAATAGCTCCTGGAGTCCGGGAGGAGCAGTACTTC.

The rearrangement uses TRBV9 and TRBJ2-7, with 8 bases lining up with TRBD2. V trimming: 0 bases; J trimming: 3 bases; junction bases outside the gene matches: 5. CDR1 is SGDLS and CDR2 is YYNGEE in the germline V gene. The CDR3 sequence is 15 residues long. CDR3 in amino acids: CASSVASGWVYEQYF. The DNA of the CDR3 is TGTGCCAGCAGCGTAGCTAGCGGGTGGGTCTACGAGCAGTACTTC.

The chain recombines TRBV10-3 with TRBJ1-1; 10 bases fit TRBD1. The CDR3 has 16 residues. With 4 bases clipped from V and 0 bases from J, the junction kept 5 bases outside the gene matches. CDR1 and CDR2 from the germline V gene are ENHRY and SYGVKD. This CDR3 is CAISARTGGMNTEAFF. CDR3 nucleotides: TGTGCCATCAGTGCCCGGACAGGGGGGATGAACACTGAAGCTTTCTTT.

The chain joins TRBV7-8 to TRBJ2-7; TRBD2 matches 13 bases. From germline, CDR1 is SGHVS and CDR2 FQNEAQ. V trimming: 2 bases; J trimming: 1 base; junction bases outside the gene matches: 2. This CDR3 is built from 16 residues. The CDR3 DNA is TGTGCCAGCAGCTTAACGACTAGCGGGAGGTCCTACGAGCAGTACTTC. Translated, it gives CASSLTTSGRSYEQYF. Full variable domain (remainder filled in from reference TRBV7-8 and TRBJ2-7): GAGVSQSPRYKVAKRGQDVALRCDPISGHVSLFWYQQALGQGPEFLTYFQNEAQLDKSGLPSDRFFAERPEGSVSTLKIQRTQQEDSAVYLCASSLTTSGRSYEQYFGPGTRLTVT.